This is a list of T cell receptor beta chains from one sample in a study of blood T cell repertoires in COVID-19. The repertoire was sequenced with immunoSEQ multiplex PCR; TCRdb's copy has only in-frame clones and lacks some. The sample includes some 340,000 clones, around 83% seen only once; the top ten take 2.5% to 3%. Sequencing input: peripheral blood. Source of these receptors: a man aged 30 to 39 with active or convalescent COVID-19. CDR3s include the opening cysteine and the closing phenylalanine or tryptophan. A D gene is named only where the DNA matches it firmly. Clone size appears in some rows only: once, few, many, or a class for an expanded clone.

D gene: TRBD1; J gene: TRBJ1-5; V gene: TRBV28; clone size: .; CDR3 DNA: TGTGCCAGCAGTTTATGGACAGGGAGAAGACAGCCCCAGCATTTT; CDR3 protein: CASSLWTGRRQPQHF
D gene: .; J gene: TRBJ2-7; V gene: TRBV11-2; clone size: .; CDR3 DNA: TGTGCCAGCAGCTACTTTAGCGGATCCTACGAGCAGTACTTC; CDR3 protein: CASSYFSGSYEQYF
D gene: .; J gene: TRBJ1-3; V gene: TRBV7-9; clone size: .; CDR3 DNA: TGTGCCAGCAGCCCAGGGTTCTCTGGAAACACCATATATTTT; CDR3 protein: CASSPGFSGNTIYF
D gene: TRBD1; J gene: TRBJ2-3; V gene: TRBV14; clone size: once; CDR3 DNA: TGTGCCAGCGGTGGACAGGCCACAGATACGCAGTATTTT; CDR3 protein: CASGGQATDTQYF
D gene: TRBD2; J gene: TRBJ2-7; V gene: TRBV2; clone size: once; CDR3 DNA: TGTGCCAGCAGCGGCGGGGGGGGACTCCGGAGCTACGAGCAGTACTTC; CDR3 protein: CASSGGGGLRSYEQYF
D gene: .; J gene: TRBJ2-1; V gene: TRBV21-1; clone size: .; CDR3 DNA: TGTGCCAGCCCCAAAGGGCGGGGGTTAATCGATGAGCAGTTCTTC; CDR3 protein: CASPKGRGLIDEQFF
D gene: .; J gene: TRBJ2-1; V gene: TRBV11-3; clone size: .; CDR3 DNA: TGTGCCAGCAGCTTAGATCAGGAGCGGGAGCAGTTCTTC; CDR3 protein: CASSLDQEREQFF
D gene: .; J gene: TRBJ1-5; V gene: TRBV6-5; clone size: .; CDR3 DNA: TGTGCCAGCAGGAGTAATCAGCCCCAGCATTTT; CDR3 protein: CASRSNQPQHF
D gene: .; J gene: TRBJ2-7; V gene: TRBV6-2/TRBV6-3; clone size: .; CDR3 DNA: TGTGCCAGCAGTTCGTTCTTAGGCGGCGAGCAGTACTTC; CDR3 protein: CASSSFLGGEQYF
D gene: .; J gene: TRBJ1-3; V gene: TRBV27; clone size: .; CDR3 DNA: TGTGCCAGCAGGGCCCGGGCGGGAGGAAACACCATATATTTT; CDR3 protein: CASRARAGGNTIYF
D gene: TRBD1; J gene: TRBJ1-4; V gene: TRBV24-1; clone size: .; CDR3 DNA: TGTGCCACCAGTGATGCCCGGGACAGTTTTAATGAAAAACTGTTTTTT; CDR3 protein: CATSDARDSFNEKLFF
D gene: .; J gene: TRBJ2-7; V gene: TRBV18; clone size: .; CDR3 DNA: TGTGCCAGCTCACCCAGGGGCCACGAGCAGTACTTC; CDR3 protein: CASSPRGHEQYF
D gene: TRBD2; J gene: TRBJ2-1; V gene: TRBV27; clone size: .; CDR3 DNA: TGTGCCAGCAGCCCTGGACTAGGGTCCTACAATGAGCAGTTCTTC; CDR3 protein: CASSPGLGSYNEQFF
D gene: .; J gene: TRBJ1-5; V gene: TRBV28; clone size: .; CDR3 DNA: TGTGCCAGCAGGTCCCCCGGAGGCGGCCAGCCCCAGCATTTT; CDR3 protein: CASRSPGGGQPQHF
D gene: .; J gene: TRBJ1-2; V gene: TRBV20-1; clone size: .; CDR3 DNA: TGCAGTGCGAGGACAGAGGGGGGCTACACCTTC; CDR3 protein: CSARTEGGYTF
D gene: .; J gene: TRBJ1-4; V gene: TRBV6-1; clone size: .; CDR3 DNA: TGTGCCAGCAGTGACATACCTGCGGGAAAACTGTTTTTT; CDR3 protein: CASSDIPAGKLFF
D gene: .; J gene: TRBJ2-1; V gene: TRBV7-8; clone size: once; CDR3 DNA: TGTGCCAGCAGCCCAGGAAGGTGGTCAGGCGAGGGCAATGAGCAGTTCTTC; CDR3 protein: CASSPGRWSGEGNEQFF
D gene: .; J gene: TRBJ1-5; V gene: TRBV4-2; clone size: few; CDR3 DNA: TGTGCCAGCAGCCAAGGGGGAGGGCAGCCCCAGCATTTT; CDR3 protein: CASSQGGGQPQHF
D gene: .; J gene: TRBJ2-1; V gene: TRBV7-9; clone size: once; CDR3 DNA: TGTGCCAGCAGCTTAGTGAGTGGGCAGGATGGCAATGAGCAGTTCTTC; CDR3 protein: CASSLVSGQDGNEQFF
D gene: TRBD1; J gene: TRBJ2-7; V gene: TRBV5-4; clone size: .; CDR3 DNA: TGTGCCAGCAGCATAGATTTGGACAGGAACTACGAGCAGTACTTC; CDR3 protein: CASSIDLDRNYEQYF
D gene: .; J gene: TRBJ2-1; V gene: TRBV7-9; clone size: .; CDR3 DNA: TGTGCCAGCAGCTTAGGACAGAACAATGAGCAGTTCTTC; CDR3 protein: CASSLGQNNEQFF
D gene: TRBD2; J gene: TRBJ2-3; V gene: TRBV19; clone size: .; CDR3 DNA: TGTGCTAGTAGTCTAGCGGTCAACACAGATACGCAGTATTTT; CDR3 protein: CASSLAVNTDTQYF
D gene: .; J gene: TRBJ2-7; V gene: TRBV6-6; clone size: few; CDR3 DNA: TGTGCCAGCAGTTACCCCCCGGGACAATCCTCCTACGAGCAGTACTTC; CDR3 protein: CASSYPPGQSSYEQYF